Listed here are 9 T cell receptor beta chains from one sample, sequenced in a study of cytomegalovirus exposure and HLA in healthy donors. PCR amplification relied on 60 Vbeta primers (plus 13 Jbeta primers). The repertoire was sequenced with immunoSEQ multiplex PCR; TCRdb's copy has only in-frame clones and lacks some. The table shows hundreds of thousands of clones, with under 80% occurring only once. Sequences were obtained from PBMCs. The receptors stem from a girl between 2 and 10 years old in good health and CMV-seronegative.

In its sample, this clone was seen once. The V gene is TRBV6-6, the J gene TRBJ2-1; weak D call: TRBD2 (6 bases). The germline V and J ends were trimmed by 4 bases and 7 bases, with 14 bases remaining between them. This CDR3 comprises 14 residues. Per the germline V gene, CDR1 is MNHNY and CDR2 is SVGAGI (reference sequence). In nucleotides, the CDR3 is TGTGCCAGCAGTTTCGGGAGATCCCATAATGAGCAGTTCTTC. Protein: CASSFGRSHNEQFF.

This clone was recorded once. V is TRBV5-6 and J is TRBJ2-7; D perhaps matches TRBD1 (6 bases). CDR3 size: 13 residues. Trimming left V 0 bases short and J 7 bases short, with 11 bases between. Per germline, CDR1 SGHDT and CDR2 YYEEEE. The CDR3 reads CASSLAMRGEQYF. The CDR3 DNA follows: TGTGCCAGCAGCTTGGCCATGAGGGGGGAGCAGTACTTC.

The chain joins TRBV7-9 to TRBJ1-1, with TRBD1 identical over 8 bases. Germline CDR1 is SEHNR and CDR2 is FQNEAQ (reference sequence). V lost 6 bases, J lost 2 bases, and 11 bases stayed unmatched. The CDR3 extends over 16 amino acids. This chain's CDR3 is CASRPKLGQENTEAFF. CDR3 in DNA: TGTGCCAGCAGACCTAAACTGGGACAGGAAAACACTGAAGCTTTCTTT.

The chain couples TRBV7-3 to TRBJ1-1; 8 bases are shared with TRBD1. V was clipped by 5 bases and J by 3 bases; unmatched bases: 5. This CDR3 spans 14 amino acids. Per germline, CDR1 SGHTA and CDR2 FQGTGA. The CDR3 spells CASSQTGDHTEAFF. The CDR3 DNA reads as TGTGCCAGCAGCCAGACAGGGGACCACACTGAAGCTTTCTTT.

The chain couples TRBV25-1 to TRBJ2-1; D not resolved. The CDR3 length is 12 residues. The V end lost 4 bases, the J end lost 7 bases, and 8 bases lay between the germline ends. Germline V lookup: CDR1 MGHDK, CDR2 SYGVNS. The CDR3 protein is CASSAPSNEQFF. The CDR3 DNA follows: TGTGCCAGCAGTGCCCCTAGTAATGAGCAGTTCTTC.

This rearrangement joins TRBV4-1 to TRBJ2-6; no clear D gene. Trimming removed 3 bases from V and 3 bases from J, with 15 bases in between. The CDR3 spans 17 residues. Germline CDR1 and CDR2: MGHRA and YSYEKL. This chain's CDR3 is CASSHLIPPRGANVLTF. The CDR3 DNA reads as TGCGCCAGCAGCCATCTAATACCGCCCCGTGGGGCCAACGTCCTGACTTTC.

This clone was seen a handful of times. This sequence joins TRBV9 and TRBJ2-1; 8 bases line up with TRBD2. CDR1 SGDLS and CDR2 YYNGEE come from the germline V gene. The V and J ends lost 2 bases and 1 base, in that order; junction bases with no gene match: 2. This CDR3 has 15 amino acids. The DNA for the CDR3 is TGTGCCAGCAGCGTCGGGGGGGGGTCCTACAATGAGCAGTTCTTC. This codes for CASSVGGGSYNEQFF.

V gene TRBV9 combines with J gene TRBJ1-4; possibly TRBD1 for D (6 bases). Germline loops: CDR1 SGDLS, CDR2 YYNGEE. This CDR3 has 14 amino acids. V was cut by 3 bases and J by 8 bases, with 14 bases left in between. CDR3 nucleotides: TGTGCCAGCAGCGCCGCCGGGACAAAAGAAAAACTGTTTTTT. This translates into CASSAAGTKEKLFF.

The rearrangement links TRBV5-6 to TRBJ1-2; 9 bases agree with TRBD1. This CDR3 is built from 15 residues. Germline V CDR1 and CDR2: SGHDT, YYEEEE. V gave up 2 bases and J gave up 7 bases; unmatched junction bases: 9. CDR3 DNA sequence: TGTGCCAGCAGCTTTGGGGACAGGGAGCTAGTTGGCTACACCTTC. Amino acid sequence: CASSFGDRELVGYTF.